This TCR beta chain was identified in a study of CD8 T cells in ankylosing spondylitis. Study-level results: Eight highly homologous variants formed a TCR beta motif that appeared characteristic of ankylosing spondylitis blood. As reported, disease-linked clones showed significant enrichment in matched ankylosing spondylitis synovial fluid. Some motif variants were previously reported in reactive arthritis synovial fluid and blood.

Ten or more counts support this clonotype. Its target is unknown. Making the TCR beta libraries involved quantitative 5'-RACE with molecular barcodes. TCRdb re-called the 5' RACE reads with MiXCR, one entry per CDR3 protein. This table holds around 490,000 distinct CDR3 sequences, under 5.5% found once. The TCR was taken from a male donor with ankylosing spondylitis. Sequenced sample: blood, either unsorted or a sorted T cell fraction (not recorded which).

The DNA for the CDR3 is TGTGCCAGCAGCTACACAGGGGCAGAGACCCAGTACTTC. The encoded protein is CASSYTGAETQYF. The chain joins TRBV12-3 or TRBV12-4 to TRBJ2-5, with 7 bases aligning to TRBD1. The J segment lost 4 bases and the V segment lost 6 bases, leaving 5 bases of the junction unmatched. The CDR3 runs 13 residues.